This T cell receptor (beta chain) was obtained from a study of blood T cell repertoires in COVID-19. The germline gives CDR1 SNHLY, CDR2 FYNNEI. The J segment lost 3 bases and the V segment lost 6 bases, leaving 5 bases of the junction unmatched. CDR3 length: 13 residues. TCRdb's copy holds only in-frame clones and misses some; the assay was immunoSEQ multiplex PCR. The repertoire holds about 300,000 clones, with around nine tenths as singletons. The specimen was peripheral blood. The clonotype was recovered from a man aged 40-49 years with acute or convalescent COVID-19. This sequence joins TRBV2 and TRBJ2-7, with 7 bases identical to TRBD1. The CDR3 loop reads CASSQTGNYEQYF. In DNA form, the CDR3 reads TGTGCCAGCAGCCAGACAGGGAACTACGAGCAGTACTTC.